The clone carrying this T cell receptor delta chain was detected ten times or more. Its specificity is not known. Bulk repertoires came from Vgamma9/Vdelta2+ or Vdelta2-negative gammadelta T cells flow-sorted from PBMC. Germline trimming cut 0 bases from V and 7 bases from J; bases unmatched to any gene: 7. CDR1 is GEAIGNYY and CDR2 is EKD in the germline V gene. CDR3 size: 16 residues. The data are from a study of γδ T cells in repeated Plasmodium falciparum infection. Study context: Malian samples came from no-transmission periods or across acute febrile malaria episodes.

Regarding the study as a whole: Over time and infection, Vgamma9/Vdelta2+ repertoires remained highly stable and polyclonal.

Both TRG and TRD chains were sequenced from each sorted sample. TCRdb made new clone calls on the multiplex PCR reads using CATT. The sample lists roughly 48,000 delta-chain clones; around 1.6% were seen once. The V and J genes are TRDV2 and TRDJ1, with 13 bases lining up with TRDD3. No J gene is reported in TCRdb; it was inferred here by comparing the DNA with germline. The specimen sequenced was gamma-delta T cells from blood. This clonotype was obtained from a pool of human donors (malaria-infected and uninfected, not separated). CDR3: CACDTLVLGDTGKLIF. The CDR3, as DNA: TGTGCCTGTGACACCCTCGTACTGGGGGATACGGGTAAACTCATCTTT.